This passage covers 23 T cell receptor beta chains from one sample sequenced in a study of blood T cell repertoires in COVID-19. Generated by immunoSEQ multiplex PCR, the TCRdb table keeps only in-frame clones and is missing some. The data contain 250,000 to 300,000 clones, roughly nine tenths of them singletons. The sample taken for sequencing was peripheral blood. The origin of the receptors is a woman in her 50s who had recovered from COVID-19.

The chain couples TRBV30 to TRBJ2-7; TRBD1 might be the D (5 bases). Trimming pared 2 bases from V and 7 bases from J, leaving 12 bases between. The CDR3 has 12 residues. CDR1 is GTSNPN, CDR2 SVGIG, per germline (reference sequence). The CDR3 DNA reads as TGTGCCTGGAGTCGACAGCTCATGGAGCAGTACTTC. It encodes CAWSRQLMEQYF.

The V and J genes are TRBV10-2 and TRBJ2-3, with 11 nucleotides matching TRBD2. This CDR3 spans 14 amino acids. With V trimmed by 6 bases and J by 4 bases, 3 bases remained unmatched. Germline V lookup: CDR1 WSHSY, CDR2 SAAADI. The DNA for the CDR3 is TGCGCCAGCAGAATAGCGGGAGGGCCAGATACGCAGTATTTT. This sequence encodes CASRIAGGPDTQYF.

The CDR3 region has the DNA TGTGCCAGCAGCCTAACGGGGACAGTTCTCTACAATGAGCAGTTCTTC. This sequence encodes CASSLTGTVLYNEQFF. This chain uses TRBV7-9 with TRBJ2-1; 7 nucleotides align to TRBD1. The CDR3 extends over 16 amino acids. V gave up 5 bases and J gave up 3 bases; unmatched junction bases: 10. Germline V CDR1 and CDR2: SEHNR, FQNEAQ (reference sequence).

V is TRBV5-1 and J is TRBJ1-2; tentatively, D is TRBD1 (5 bases). The CDR3 extends over 14 amino acids. V was clipped by 1 base and J by 8 bases, with 15 bases between them. CDR1 and CDR2 from the germline V gene are SGHRS and YFSETQ. The CDR3 loop is CASSLSTGLEGYTF. The CDR3 region has the DNA TGCGCCAGCAGCTTGTCGACGGGACTCGAGGGCTACACCTTC.

The chain has TRBV5-1 and TRBJ2-1; 8 positions match TRBD1. The CDR3 covers 15 residues. Trimming took 3 bases from V and 7 from J; bases not matched to a gene: 9. Germline-derived CDR1 and CDR2 are SGHRS and YFSETQ. CDR3: CASSSGQGVWNEQFF. CDR3 in DNA: TGCGCCAGCAGCTCCGGACAGGGAGTTTGGAATGAGCAGTTCTTC.

This chain uses TRBV4-3 with TRBJ2-7; D gene uncertain. This CDR3 contains 15 residues. Trimming stripped 0 bases from V and 3 bases from J, with 12 bases between. Germline loops: CDR1 LGHNA, CDR2 YSLEER. CDR3 in amino acids: CASSQDARPYYEQYF. DNA for the CDR3: TGCGCCAGCAGCCAAGATGCTAGACCCTACTACGAGCAGTACTTC.

This clone has just one count. The chain carries TRBV2 and TRBJ2-7, with TRBD1 matching 10 bases. The CDR3 runs 14 residues. V lost 7 bases to trimming and J lost 4 bases; unmatched junction nucleotides: 7. Germline values: CDR1 SNHLY, CDR2 FYNNEI. The CDR3 is CASTGGQGVYEQYF. The CDR3 DNA sequence: TGTGCCAGCACTGGAGGACAGGGGGTTTACGAGCAGTACTTC.

This sequence joins TRBV2 and TRBJ2-7; 11 bases align to TRBD2. The CDR3 is 16 amino acids. Trimming cost V 6 bases and J 0 bases; bases outside gene matches: 7. Germline V gives CDR1 SNHLY, CDR2 FYNNEI. The CDR3: CASRPASGGSSYEQYF. The CDR3 DNA follows: TGTGCCAGCAGGCCTGCTAGCGGGGGGTCCTCCTACGAGCAGTACTTC.

The rearrangement links TRBV2 to TRBJ1-5; TRBD1 aligns across 7 bases. V lost 9 bases to trimming and J lost 4 bases; unmatched junction nucleotides: 6. The CDR3 totals 13 residues. CDR1 and CDR2 (germline): SNHLY, FYNNEI. The CDR3 reads CASIQGPNQPQHF. DNA of the CDR3: TGTGCCAGTATACAGGGGCCGAATCAGCCCCAGCATTTT. The variable domain in full, with the rest retrieved from reference TRBV2 and TRBJ1-5, is EPEVTQTPSHQVTQMGQEVILRCVPISNHLYFYWYRQILGQKVEFLVSFYNNEISEKSEIFDDQFSVERPDGSNFTLKIRSTKLEDSAMYFCASIQGPNQPQHFGDGTRLSIL.

The gene calls are TRBV11-1 and TRBJ2-1, with a tentative D call TRBD1 (6 bases). Trimming pared 4 bases from V and 3 bases from J, leaving 10 bases between. Germline values: CDR1 SGHAT, CDR2 FQDESV (reference sequence). The CDR3 is 14 amino acids. The CDR3 sequence: CASSSDRNYNEQFF. The CDR3 DNA reads as TGTGCCAGCAGCTCGGACAGAAACTACAATGAGCAGTTCTTC.

CDR3 sequence: CASSKQGGRYTDTQYF. Written as DNA, the CDR3 is TGTGCCAGCAGTAAACAGGGTGGTAGATACACAGATACGCAGTATTTT. The chain couples TRBV5-4 to TRBJ2-3, with D perhaps matching TRBD1 (6 bases). V was shortened by 5 bases and J by 2 bases, with 18 bases between the two germline ends. Germline CDR1 is SGHNT and CDR2 is YYREEE (reference sequence). The CDR3 runs to 16 residues.

The V call is TRBV5-4, the J call TRBJ1-5; D is unresolved. The CDR3 consists of 15 residues. V lost 4 bases and J lost 2, with 13 bases in between. Germline V CDR1 and CDR2: SGHNT, YYREEE (reference sequence). CDR3 protein: CASSDGAGRNQPQHF. Written as DNA, the CDR3 is TGTGCCAGCAGCGACGGCGCAGGCCGCAATCAGCCCCAGCATTTT.

This chain uses TRBV6-2 or TRBV6-3 with TRBJ1-2, with 10 positions matching TRBD1. This CDR3 contains 16 residues. The trim removed 3 bases at V and 5 bases at J, leaving 9 bases unmatched. Germline loops: CDR1 MNHEY, CDR2 SVGEGT. CDR3 region: CASSYYGTGEVYGYTF. DNA of the CDR3: TGTGCCAGCAGTTATTATGGGACAGGGGAAGTGTATGGCTACACCTTC.

The chain joins TRBV15 to TRBJ1-4; TRBD1 agrees at 9 bases. The V segment lost 3 bases and the J segment 13 bases; nucleotides outside the gene matches: 15. CDR3 length: 16 residues. The germline V gene encodes CDR1 LNHNV and CDR2 YYDKDF (reference sequence). CDR3 coding DNA: TGTGCCACCAGCAGGGGGATGGACAGGGGTTTTTTTTCACTGTTTTTT. Its translation is CATSRGMDRGFFSLFF.

The rearrangement joins TRBV4-3 to TRBJ2-1, with D maybe TRBD2 (5 bases). Trimming pared 4 bases from V and 7 bases from J, leaving 23 bases between. The CDR3 extends over 17 amino acids. From germline, CDR1 is LGHNA and CDR2 YSLEER. CDR3 region: CASSPRWLGRGGNEQFF. Written as DNA, the CDR3 is TGCGCCAGCAGCCCCCGGTGGTTAGGGAGAGGAGGAAATGAGCAGTTCTTC.

The J gene is TRBJ1-2, the V gene TRBV29-1; weak D call: TRBD1 (5 bases). Trimming shortened V by 1 base and J by 8 bases, and 14 bases separated the two germline ends. The CDR3 is 13 residues long. Germline values: CDR1 SQVTM, CDR2 ANQGSEA. The CDR3 loop reads CSVEGKGAGGYTF. CDR3 nucleotide sequence: TGCAGCGTTGAAGGGAAAGGAGCAGGGGGCTACACCTTC. The whole variable domain, filled in from reference TRBV29-1 and TRBJ1-2, reads SAVISQKPSRDICQRGTSLTIQCQVDSQVTMMFWYRQQPGQSLTLIATANQGSEATYESGFVIDKFPISRPNLTFSTLTVSNMSPEDSSIYLCSVEGKGAGGYTFGSGTRLTVV.

The chain combines TRBV7-2 with TRBJ2-7; 8 nucleotides align to TRBD1. CDR1 and CDR2 from the germline V gene are SGHTA and FQGNSA. The CDR3 has 15 amino acids. The junction had 5 bases not matched to a gene; V was cut back by 1 base and J by 3 bases. The CDR3 nucleotides read TGTGCCAGCAGCTTAGGGACAGGGAGGCACTACGAGCAGTACTTC. Residues: CASSLGTGRHYEQYF.

CDR3 in amino acids: CASSVDRQGIAEKLFF. Written as DNA, the CDR3 is TGTGCCAGCAGCGTGGACCGACAGGGAATCGCTGAAAAACTGTTTTTT. The rearrangement links TRBV9 to TRBJ1-4; the match to TRBD1 covers 7 bases. CDR3 length: 16 amino acids. Germline-derived CDR1 and CDR2 are SGDLS and YYNGEE. V gave up 2 bases and J gave up 7 bases; unmatched junction bases: 11.

CDR3 amino acids: CASSITSGGAYEQYF. CDR3 nucleotide sequence: TGTGCCAGCAGCATTACTAGCGGGGGGGCGTACGAGCAGTACTTC. The chain uses TRBV7-2 and TRBJ2-7; 13 positions agree with TRBD2. CDR3 length equals 15 residues. The V segment lost 5 bases and the J segment 4 bases; nucleotides outside the gene matches: 5. The germline V gene encodes CDR1 SGHTA and CDR2 FQGNSA. The full variable domain, in which reference TRBV7-2 and TRBJ2-7 provide the parts outside the CDR3, is GAGVSQSPSNKVTEKGKDVELRCDPISGHTALYWYRQSLGQGLEFLIYFQGNSAPDKSGLPSDRFSAERTGGSVSTLTIQRTQQEDSAVYLCASSITSGGAYEQYFGPGTRLTVT.

V and J are TRBV19 and TRBJ2-5; no clear D gene. CDR1 and CDR2 from the germline V gene are LNHDA and SQIVND (reference sequence). The CDR3 extends over 13 amino acids. Trimming shortened V by 6 bases and J by 0 bases, and 8 bases separated the two germline ends. For the CDR3, the DNA is TGTGCCAGTAGGAGCGAGTACCAAGAGACCCAGTACTTC. It translates to CASRSEYQETQYF.

This clone showed up many times. The rearrangement joins TRBV7-9 to TRBJ2-5, with TRBD2 as a possible D gene (7 bases). V was clipped by 3 bases and J by 5 bases, with 16 bases between them. Germline V gives CDR1 SEHNR, CDR2 FQNEAQ (reference sequence). This CDR3 contains 15 residues. The CDR3 here is CASSFEGGRGETQYF. The CDR3 DNA sequence: TGTGCCAGCAGCTTCGAGGGAGGGAGGGGGGAGACCCAGTACTTC.

This clone has only one observation. The rearrangement joins TRBV12-3 or TRBV12-4 to TRBJ1-1; D might be TRBD1 (6 bases). The CDR3 has 12 residues. V lost 8 bases, J lost 7 bases, and 14 bases lay in between. The CDR3 DNA sequence: TGTGCCAGCGGATTGGGCAGGGGTGAAGCTTTCTTT. It is translated as CASGLGRGEAFF.

This clone was seen a few times. V gene TRBV5-4 combines with J gene TRBJ2-1, with 10 positions matching TRBD2. The CDR3 is 16 amino acids. Trimming cost V 1 base and J 9 bases; bases outside gene matches: 10. The germline CDR1 and CDR2 sequences are SGHNT and YYREEE (reference sequence). The CDR3 DNA is TGTGCCAGCAGCTTGTTTGGGCTAGCGGGAGTTACTGAGCAGTTCTTC. It yields the protein CASSLFGLAGVTEQFF.